The 10 T cell receptor beta chains below come from one sample, sequenced in a study of cytomegalovirus exposure and HLA in healthy donors (TCRdb year 2017). The protocol used for the library was the immunoSEQ multiplex PCR assay. TCRdb took over this immuneACCESS table, retaining in-frame rearrangements with V and J assigned. Such tables are incomplete; in checked studies, under half of the missing clones stem from an unresolved V gene, and the remainder is unexplained. Counted in this sample were tens of thousands of clones; more than 85% of them appeared once. The ten top clones hold approximately 4% of the sample. The sample consisted of PBMCs. Receptors were obtained from a woman aged 30 to 39 in good health and CMV-seronegative.

This chain joins TRBV27 and TRBJ2-1; 14 bases map to TRBD2. V lost 3 bases and J lost 4; bases outside the gene matches: 2. Per germline, CDR1 MNHEY and CDR2 SMNVEV (reference sequence). The length of the CDR3 is 16 residues. The CDR3 loop reads CASSLGLAGAYNEQFF. For the CDR3, the DNA is TGTGCCAGCAGTTTGGGACTAGCGGGAGCTTACAATGAGCAGTTCTTC.

The V call is TRBV14, the J call TRBJ2-2; maybe TRBD1 (6 bases). The CDR3 totals 21 residues. The germline CDR1 and CDR2 sequences are SGHDN and FVKESK. V was cut by 1 base and J by 5 bases, with 29 bases left in between. CDR3 residues: CASSQGAYGTIKTSGTGELFF. CDR3 in DNA: TGTGCCAGCAGCCAAGGCGCGTACGGGACAATCAAAACGTCAGGGACCGGGGAGCTGTTTTTT.

The chain links TRBV7-3 to TRBJ1-1, with TRBD1 matching 8 bases. Germline assignment: CDR1 SGHTA and CDR2 FQGTGA. The ends lost 6 bases at V and 5 bases at J; junction bases unmatched: 8. CDR3 length: 14 residues. The CDR3 here is CASRHSDRGTEAFF. CDR3 DNA: TGTGCCAGCAGACACTCCGACAGGGGAACTGAAGCTTTCTTT.

The V and J genes are TRBV29-1 and TRBJ2-5; weak D call: TRBD2 (5 bases). Germline CDR1 SQVTM, CDR2 ANQGSEA. This CDR3 is 12 amino acids long. V was trimmed by 5 bases and J by 1 base, leaving 8 bases between them. The chain's CDR3 is CSVSGIQETQYF. The CDR3 region has the DNA TGCAGCGTTTCGGGGATCCAAGAGACCCAGTACTTC.

The count of this clone is one. The J gene is TRBJ2-3, the V gene TRBV4-1; 14 bases map to TRBD2. The CDR3 covers 17 residues. The trim removed 4 bases at V and 4 bases at J, leaving 7 bases unmatched. From germline, CDR1 is MGHRA and CDR2 YSYEKL. CDR3 in DNA: TGCGCCAGCAGCCGCGCCGGACTAGCGGGGGGACCAGATACGCAGTATTTT. This sequence encodes CASSRAGLAGGPDTQYF.

CDR3 DNA: TGCAGCGTTGGTGGGACAGGGACTTCCATGAACACTGAAGCTTTCTTT. Amino acid sequence: CSVGGTGTSMNTEAFF. The V gene is TRBV29-1, the J gene TRBJ1-1; 9 positions agree with TRBD1. V gave up 4 bases and J gave up 0 bases; unmatched junction bases: 9. Germline V gene sequence: CDR1 SQVTM, CDR2 ANQGSEA. CDR3 length: 16 residues.

The chain joins TRBV19 to TRBJ2-7, with a possible D match to TRBD1 (6 bases). CDR1 and CDR2 (germline): LNHDA, SQIVND (reference sequence). The V and J ends lost 6 bases and 2 bases respectively, with 14 bases between them. This CDR3 has 14 amino acids. CDR3 bases: TGTGCCAGTAGCTCAGGGGAAGGCACCTACGAGCAGTACTTC. Translated: CASSSGEGTYEQYF. The full variable domain, its missing parts supplied by reference TRBV19 and TRBJ2-7, is DGGITQSPKYLFRKEGQNVTLSCEQNLNHDAMYWYRQDPGQGLRLIYYSQIVNDFQKGDIAEGYSVSREKKESFPLTVTSAQKNPTAFYLCASSSGEGTYEQYFGPGTRLTVT.

V gene TRBV5-1 combines with J gene TRBJ1-6, with 11 bases matching TRBD1. The length of the CDR3 is 15 residues. The germline V gene has CDR1 SGHRS and CDR2 YFSETQ. V lost 4 bases and J lost 10; bases outside the gene matches: 7. CDR3 DNA: TGCGCCAGCAGCGGGGGGACAGGGGGTAGGTCACCCCTCCACTTT. Translated, it gives CASSGGTGGRSPLHF.

The J gene is TRBJ1-6, the V gene TRBV18; D remains ambiguous. The CDR3 runs 14 residues. With 3 bases removed from V and 3 bases from J, the gap between germline ends came to 6 bases. Looked up from germline, CDR1 is KGHSH and CDR2 is LQKENI. CDR3 in DNA: TGTGCCAGCTCACCCCGGGACTATAATTCACCCCTCCACTTT. This encodes CASSPRDYNSPLHF.

The chain combines TRBV7-2 with TRBJ1-3; D remains unclear. CDR3 length: 14 amino acids. V shed 5 bases and J shed 0 bases, with 8 bases lying between them. Germline CDR1 reads SGHTA; CDR2 reads FQGNSA. The CDR3 is CASSPQVSGNTIYF. CDR3 coding DNA: TGTGCCAGCAGCCCCCAGGTCTCTGGAAACACCATATATTTT.